This is a list of T cell receptor beta chains from one sample in a study of cytomegalovirus exposure and HLA in healthy donors. Sequenced by immunoSEQ multiplex PCR; TCRdb stores in-frame clones only, minus some. This repertoire shows approximately 90,000 clones, about three quarters found once; its top ten account for around 2%. The sample taken for sequencing was PBMCs. The receptors derive from a boy younger than 18 in good health and CMV-seronegative. Both conserved end residues are part of each CDR3. The order of the fields is D gene, V gene, J gene, clone size, CDR3 protein, CDR3 DNA. D genes are given only for firm matches. Clone size appears in some rows only: once, few, many, or a class for an expanded clone.

D gene: TRBD1; V gene: TRBV18; J gene: TRBJ1-1; clone size: NA; CDR3 protein: CASSPTLTGDTEAFF; CDR3 DNA: TGTGCCAGCTCACCAACTCTAACAGGGGACACTGAAGCTTTCTTT
D gene: TRBD1; V gene: TRBV4-3; J gene: TRBJ1-1; clone size: NA; CDR3 protein: CASSHGTGGGLDTEAFF; CDR3 DNA: TGCGCCAGCAGCCACGGGACAGGGGGCGGGCTGGACACTGAAGCTTTCTTT
D gene: TRBD1; V gene: TRBV7-8; J gene: TRBJ1-4; clone size: NA; CDR3 protein: CASSLVGTANEKLFF; CDR3 DNA: TGTGCCAGCAGCTTAGTGGGGACAGCTAATGAAAAACTGTTTTTT
D gene: TRBD1; V gene: TRBV7-9; J gene: TRBJ1-5; clone size: NA; CDR3 protein: CASSPGTGKGQPQHF; CDR3 DNA: TGTGCCAGCAGCCCCGGGACAGGGAAGGGTCAGCCCCAGCATTTT
D gene: NA; V gene: TRBV29-1; J gene: TRBJ2-1; clone size: NA; CDR3 protein: CSGGREGRHNEQFF; CDR3 DNA: TGCAGCGGAGGACGGGAAGGCCGACACAATGAGCAGTTCTTC
D gene: TRBD2; V gene: TRBV6-4; J gene: TRBJ2-2; clone size: NA; CDR3 protein: CASSESGGGSNTGELFF; CDR3 DNA: TGTGCCAGCAGTGAGAGTGGGGGGGGGTCGAACACCGGGGAGCTGTTTTTT
D gene: TRBD1; V gene: TRBV6-5; J gene: TRBJ1-1; clone size: NA; CDR3 protein: CASSYSGTGNTEAFF; CDR3 DNA: TGTGCCAGCAGTTATTCTGGGACAGGGAACACTGAAGCTTTCTTT
D gene: NA; V gene: TRBV13; J gene: TRBJ1-4; clone size: NA; CDR3 protein: CASSSPNNEKLFF; CDR3 DNA: TGTGCCAGCAGCTCCCCCAATAATGAAAAACTGTTTTTT
D gene: TRBD2; V gene: TRBV7-2; J gene: TRBJ2-1; clone size: NA; CDR3 protein: CASSLLAASYNEQFF; CDR3 DNA: TGTGCCAGCAGCCTACTAGCGGCATCCTACAATGAGCAGTTCTTC
D gene: NA; V gene: TRBV28; J gene: TRBJ2-1; clone size: NA; CDR3 protein: CASSFQLAGNEQFF; CDR3 DNA: TGTGCCAGCAGTTTCCAACTAGCTGGCAATGAGCAGTTCTTC
D gene: NA; V gene: TRBV29-1; J gene: TRBJ1-2; clone size: once; CDR3 protein: CSVSTGGYTF; CDR3 DNA: TGCAGCGTTTCGACAGGTGGCTACACCTTC
D gene: TRBD1; V gene: TRBV7-6; J gene: TRBJ1-2; clone size: few; CDR3 protein: CASSSTGDYGYTF; CDR3 DNA: TGTGCCAGCAGCTCAACAGGGGACTATGGCTACACCTTC
D gene: NA; V gene: TRBV7-8; J gene: TRBJ1-5; clone size: NA; CDR3 protein: CASSLVVREAYSNQPQHF; CDR3 DNA: TGTGCCAGCAGCTTAGTGGTCAGGGAGGCCTATAGCAATCAGCCCCAGCATTTT
D gene: TRBD2; V gene: TRBV7-2; J gene: TRBJ2-4; clone size: NA; CDR3 protein: CASSRTSGPKNIQYF; CDR3 DNA: TGTGCCAGCAGCCGGACTAGCGGTCCCAAAAACATTCAGTACTTC
D gene: NA; V gene: TRBV30; J gene: TRBJ1-5; clone size: NA; CDR3 protein: CAWSVRTVYEPQHF; CDR3 DNA: TGTGCCTGGAGTGTACGGACAGTTTATGAGCCCCAGCATTTT
D gene: NA; V gene: TRBV30; J gene: TRBJ1-2; clone size: NA; CDR3 protein: CAWSRQQLGNYGYTF; CDR3 DNA: TGTGCCTGGAGCCGACAGCAACTCGGTAACTATGGCTACACCTTC
D gene: NA; V gene: TRBV5-6; J gene: TRBJ2-3; clone size: few; CDR3 protein: CASSFRSVSERTDTQYF; CDR3 DNA: TGTGCCAGCAGCTTCCGAAGCGTATCCGAACGCACAGATACGCAGTATTTT
D gene: TRBD1; V gene: TRBV10-3; J gene: TRBJ2-7; clone size: NA; CDR3 protein: CAISSGQAYEQYF; CDR3 DNA: TGTGCCATCAGTTCGGGACAGGCCTACGAGCAGTACTTC
D gene: TRBD1; V gene: TRBV30; J gene: TRBJ2-7; clone size: NA; CDR3 protein: CAWMSAGGYEQYF; CDR3 DNA: TGTGCCTGGATGTCGGCAGGGGGCTACGAGCAGTACTTC
D gene: NA; V gene: TRBV7-2; J gene: TRBJ1-5; clone size: few; CDR3 protein: CASSFTATSNQPQHF; CDR3 DNA: TGTGCCAGCAGCTTTACAGCTACTAGCAATCAGCCCCAGCATTTT
D gene: TRBD2; V gene: TRBV15; J gene: TRBJ2-5; clone size: NA; CDR3 protein: CATSRDGGGGETQYF; CDR3 DNA: TGTGCCACCAGCAGAGATGGGGGGGGTGGGGAGACCCAGTACTTC
D gene: NA; V gene: TRBV15; J gene: TRBJ2-1; clone size: NA; CDR3 protein: CATSLGVEQFF; CDR3 DNA: TGTGCCACCAGCTTAGGGGTTGAGCAGTTCTTC
D gene: TRBD1; V gene: TRBV28; J gene: TRBJ1-2; clone size: NA; CDR3 protein: CASSLQTGYGYTF; CDR3 DNA: TGTGCCAGCAGTTTGCAGACAGGGTATGGCTACACCTTC
D gene: NA; V gene: TRBV13; J gene: TRBJ2-7; clone size: few; CDR3 protein: CASSSHGAAEQYF; CDR3 DNA: TGTGCCAGCAGCTCCCATGGGGCGGCCGAGCAGTACTTC
D gene: NA; V gene: TRBV6-5; J gene: TRBJ1-1; clone size: NA; CDR3 protein: CASRSGRFYTEAFF; CDR3 DNA: TGTGCCAGCAGAAGTGGCAGGTTCTACACTGAAGCTTTCTTT
D gene: TRBD1; V gene: TRBV12-5; J gene: TRBJ2-7; clone size: NA; CDR3 protein: CASALGGTGFYEQYF; CDR3 DNA: TGTGCTAGTGCCTTGGGTGGGACAGGTTTCTACGAGCAGTACTTC
D gene: NA; V gene: TRBV27; J gene: TRBJ1-1; clone size: few; CDR3 protein: CASPKARVNTEAFF; CDR3 DNA: TGTGCCAGCCCTAAGGCCAGGGTGAACACTGAAGCTTTCTTT
D gene: NA; V gene: TRBV27; J gene: TRBJ2-3; clone size: NA; CDR3 protein: CASSLNRDTQYF; CDR3 DNA: TGTGCCAGCAGTCTCAATAGAGATACGCAGTATTTT
D gene: NA; V gene: TRBV15; J gene: TRBJ2-5; clone size: NA; CDR3 protein: CATSLTSAGTTETQYF; CDR3 DNA: TGTGCCACCAGCTTAACATCAGCGGGCACAACCGAGACCCAGTACTTC
D gene: NA; V gene: TRBV2; J gene: TRBJ2-1; clone size: NA; CDR3 protein: CASKEDSRNNEQFF; CDR3 DNA: TGTGCCAGCAAGGAGGATAGTCGCAACAATGAGCAGTTCTTC
D gene: TRBD2; V gene: TRBV29-1; J gene: TRBJ2-7; clone size: NA; CDR3 protein: CSARTSGSGEQYF; CDR3 DNA: TGCAGCGCACGGACTAGCGGGAGTGGCGAGCAGTACTTC
D gene: TRBD1; V gene: TRBV19; J gene: TRBJ1-4; clone size: NA; CDR3 protein: CASSDDRGDEKLFF; CDR3 DNA: TGTGCCAGTAGTGACGACAGGGGGGACGAAAAACTGTTTTTT
D gene: NA; V gene: TRBV7-9; J gene: TRBJ2-1; clone size: NA; CDR3 protein: CASSWDNRPNEQFF; CDR3 DNA: TGTGCCAGCAGCTGGGACAACCGTCCCAATGAGCAGTTCTTC
D gene: NA; V gene: TRBV19; J gene: TRBJ1-1; clone size: NA; CDR3 protein: CASIPLQGRGTEAFF; CDR3 DNA: TGTGCGAGTATCCCTCTACAGGGCCGTGGCACTGAAGCTTTCTTT
D gene: NA; V gene: TRBV19; J gene: TRBJ2-1; clone size: NA; CDR3 protein: CATSRFFYNEQFF; CDR3 DNA: TGTGCCACAAGCCGATTTTTTTACAATGAGCAGTTCTTC
D gene: NA; V gene: TRBV5-4; J gene: TRBJ1-2; clone size: NA; CDR3 protein: CASSPGGGAGDYGYTF; CDR3 DNA: TGTGCCAGCAGCCCGGGGGGGGGCGCCGGGGACTATGGCTACACCTTC
D gene: TRBD1; V gene: TRBV19; J gene: TRBJ2-7; clone size: NA; CDR3 protein: CASSEGTGFYEQYF; CDR3 DNA: TGTGCCAGTAGTGAAGGGACAGGGTTTTACGAGCAGTACTTC
D gene: TRBD1; V gene: TRBV5-5; J gene: TRBJ1-1; clone size: NA; CDR3 protein: CASSTRTGGMNTEAFF; CDR3 DNA: TGTGCCAGCAGCACACGGACAGGTGGGATGAACACTGAAGCTTTCTTT
D gene: NA; V gene: TRBV28; J gene: TRBJ1-2; clone size: NA; CDR3 protein: CAAFGARIYGYTF; CDR3 DNA: TGTGCCGCTTTTGGGGCGCGAATCTATGGCTACACCTTC
D gene: NA; V gene: TRBV7-6; J gene: TRBJ2-6; clone size: few; CDR3 protein: CASSSYSGANVLTF; CDR3 DNA: TGTGCCAGCAGTTCGTACTCTGGGGCCAACGTCCTGACTTTC